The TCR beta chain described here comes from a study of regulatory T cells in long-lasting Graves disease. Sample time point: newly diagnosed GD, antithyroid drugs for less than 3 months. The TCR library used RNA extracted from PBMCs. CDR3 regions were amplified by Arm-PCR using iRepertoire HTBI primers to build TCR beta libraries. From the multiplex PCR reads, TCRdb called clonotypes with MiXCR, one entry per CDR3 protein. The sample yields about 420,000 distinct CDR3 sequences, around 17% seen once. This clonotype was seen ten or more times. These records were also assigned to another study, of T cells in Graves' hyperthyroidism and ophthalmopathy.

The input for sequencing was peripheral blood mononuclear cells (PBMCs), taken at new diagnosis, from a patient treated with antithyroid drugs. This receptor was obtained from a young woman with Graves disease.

In DNA form, the CDR3 reads TGTGCCAGCAGCTGGGAGGGCCCCTCCTACGAGCAGTACTTC. Translating it yields CASSWEGPSYEQYF. The chain employs TRBV7-9 and TRBJ2-7; 7 bases map to TRBD2. Trimming at V came to 4 bases and at J to 0 bases, leaving 3 bases not matched to a gene. This CDR3 has 14 amino acids. Germline CDR1 and CDR2: SEHNR and FQNEAQ (reference sequence).